These 16 T cell receptor beta chains were sequenced from one sample in a study of cytomegalovirus exposure and HLA in healthy donors. Using immunoSEQ multiplex PCR, the repertoire was profiled, and TCRdb retains in-frame clones only, with some absent. The sample consists of 100,000 to 120,000 clones, approximately 95% of them appearing once. The source material was PBMCs. The receptor set was obtained from a woman between 18 and 29 years old in good health and CMV-seronegative.

The chain links TRBV7-2 to TRBJ2-7; 9 nucleotides match TRBD1. The CDR3 has 16 residues. The germline gives CDR1 SGHTA, CDR2 FQGNSA. Trimming removed 5 bases from V and 2 bases from J; junction bases left unmatched: 10. CDR3: CASSQQGAGYPYEQYF. CDR3 nucleotide sequence: TGTGCCAGCAGCCAACAGGGGGCGGGATATCCCTACGAGCAGTACTTC.

The chain uses TRBV7-9 and TRBJ1-2; TRBD1 matches at 7 bases. Germline V gene lookup returns CDR1 SEHNR and CDR2 FQNEAQ (reference sequence). The CDR3 runs to 15 residues. V shed 8 bases and J 0 bases; nucleotides not matched to a gene: 9. This CDR3 is CASGWGTAANYGYTF. The CDR3 bases are TGTGCCAGCGGATGGGGGACAGCCGCTAACTATGGCTACACCTTC.

This chain joins TRBV25-1 and TRBJ1-4, with TRBD1 matching over 9 bases. Germline values: CDR1 MGHDK, CDR2 SYGVNS. With V trimmed by 6 bases and J by 8 bases, 4 bases remained unmatched. The CDR3 covers 13 residues. Here the CDR3 DNA reads TGTGCCAGCAGGGGACAGGGTTTGGAAAAACTGTTTTTT. Its translation is CASRGQGLEKLFF.

This chain joins TRBV7-2 and TRBJ2-4; 8 bases are shared with TRBD2. The germline V gene has CDR1 SGHTA and CDR2 FQGNSA. J lost 0 bases, V lost 4 bases, and 11 bases had no gene match. CDR3 length: 18 amino acids. CDR3 sequence (DNA): TGTGCCAGCAGCTACGAAGGTAGCGGGGTCCTAGCCAAAAACATTCAGTACTTC. Translating it yields CASSYEGSGVLAKNIQYF.

J is TRBJ2-1 and V is TRBV25-1; the match to TRBD1 covers 10 bases. V shed 4 bases, J shed 5 bases, and the junction held 5 bases outside the gene matches. The CDR3 is 15 residues long. Germline values: CDR1 MGHDK, CDR2 SYGVNS. CDR3 protein: CASSVGTGDHNEQFF. CDR3 DNA: TGTGCCAGCAGTGTCGGGACAGGGGACCACAATGAGCAGTTCTTC.

This clone was recorded only once. The gene calls are TRBV12-5 and TRBJ1-1; a weak D match, TRBD1 (5 bases). The CDR3 consists of 13 residues. Trimming removed 8 bases at V and 0 bases at J, with 10 bases between. The V gene's germline CDR1 is LGHNT and CDR2 FRNRAP. The CDR3 DNA is TGTGCTAGTCGGGGGGGACTGAACACTGAAGCTTTCTTT. It codes for CASRGGLNTEAFF. Full variable domain (remainder filled in from reference TRBV12-5 and TRBJ1-1): DARVTQTPRHKVTEMGQEVTMRCQPILGHNTVFWYRQTMMQGLELLAYFRNRAPLDDSGMPKDRFSAEMPDATLATLKIQPSEPRDSAVYFCASRGGLNTEAFFGQGTRLTVV.

The chain recombines TRBV15 with TRBJ1-6; 10 bases align to TRBD1. Germline V lookup: CDR1 LNHNV, CDR2 YYDKDF (reference sequence). This CDR3 spans 17 amino acids. The V and J ends lost 5 bases and 0 bases, in that order; junction bases with no gene match: 4. CDR3 amino acids: CATSADRGGSYNSPLHF. CDR3 in DNA: TGTGCCACCAGCGCGGACAGGGGGGGCTCCTATAATTCACCCCTCCACTTT.

CDR3 sequence: CASSQDQGKYNSPLHF. CDR3 DNA: TGCGCCAGCAGCCAAGATCAGGGGAAATATAATTCACCCCTCCACTTT. This chain uses TRBV4-1 with TRBJ1-6; the D gene is possibly TRBD1 (6 bases). This CDR3 region has 16 residues. The germline V gene encodes CDR1 MGHRA and CDR2 YSYEKL. The ends were cut back, 0 bases at V and 4 bases at J, with 10 bases in the middle.

The rearrangement joins TRBV9 to TRBJ2-3; 7 nucleotides match TRBD2. This CDR3 has 15 residues. Per germline, CDR1 SGDLS and CDR2 YYNGEE. Trimming at V came to 3 bases and at J to 1 base, leaving 5 bases not matched to a gene. CDR3: CASSGLALGTDTQYF. The CDR3, as DNA: TGTGCCAGCAGCGGACTAGCCTTGGGCACAGATACGCAGTATTTT.

The chain links TRBV19 to TRBJ1-1; the D gene is possibly TRBD1 (5 bases). CDR1 and CDR2 from the germline V gene are LNHDA and SQIVND (reference sequence). The CDR3 is made up of 14 amino acids. Trimming stripped 1 base from V and 4 bases from J, with 10 bases between. The CDR3 here is CASSIVMGPTEAFF. The DNA for the CDR3 is TGTGCCAGTAGTATAGTGATGGGGCCCACTGAAGCTTTCTTT.

The V call is TRBV10-2, the J call TRBJ2-3; D perhaps matches TRBD1 (5 bases). Per the germline V gene, CDR1 is WSHSY and CDR2 is SAAADI. CDR3 length: 15 amino acids. V was cut by 5 bases and J by 6 bases, with 18 bases left in between. The CDR3 DNA reads as TGCGCCAGCAGTTTTTCCAGGGTTTTTCGGGATACGCAGTATTTT. This translates into CASSFSRVFRDTQYF.

The chain has TRBV6-1 and TRBJ2-7, with D maybe TRBD2 (6 bases). Trimming removed 5 bases from V and 6 bases from J, with 14 bases in between. CDR3 length equals 13 residues. Germline V gene lookup returns CDR1 MNHNS and CDR2 SASEGT. In nucleotides, the CDR3 is TGTGCCAGCAGTAGGGAGGTAAAAAGCGAGCAGTACTTC. It codes for CASSREVKSEQYF.

This chain joins TRBV6-1 and TRBJ2-3; 11 nucleotides agree with TRBD2. The V and J ends lost 2 bases and 4 bases, in that order; junction bases with no gene match: 2. The CDR3 totals 15 residues. Per the germline V gene, CDR1 is MNHNS and CDR2 is SASEGT. The CDR3 here is CASSEIAGGPDTQYF. The CDR3 nucleotides read TGTGCCAGCAGTGAAATAGCGGGGGGGCCAGATACGCAGTATTTT.

This chain links TRBV6-5 with TRBJ1-2; possible D gene TRBD1, 6 bases. The CDR3 has 13 residues. Germline CDR1 and CDR2: MNHEY and SVGAGI. V was pared by 6 bases and J by 8 bases, with 16 bases between. CDR3 sequence: CASRSGGGRGYTF. CDR3 nucleotides: TGTGCCAGCAGGAGCGGGGGGGGCAGGGGCTACACCTTC.

The chain has TRBV5-1 and TRBJ2-3, with D possibly TRBD1 on 6 matching bases. This CDR3 comprises 21 residues. CDR1 and CDR2 (germline): SGHRS, YFSETQ. Trimming removed 3 bases from V and 2 bases from J, with 31 bases in between. The DNA of the CDR3 is TGCGCCAGCAGCTGGCCAGCGGACAGTCTCGACCGTGGGGTTGACACAGATACGCAGTATTTT. Protein sequence: CASSWPADSLDRGVDTDTQYF.

This chain connects TRBV6-1 to TRBJ1-1; the D gene is possibly TRBD1 (6 bases). The CDR3 consists of 14 residues. Germline values: CDR1 MNHNS, CDR2 SASEGT. Trimming left V 3 bases short and J 11 bases short, with 19 bases between. Here the CDR3 DNA reads TGTGCCAGCAGTGAGCCCGCCGGGACATTCCGCGCTTTCTTT. Translation gives CASSEPAGTFRAFF.